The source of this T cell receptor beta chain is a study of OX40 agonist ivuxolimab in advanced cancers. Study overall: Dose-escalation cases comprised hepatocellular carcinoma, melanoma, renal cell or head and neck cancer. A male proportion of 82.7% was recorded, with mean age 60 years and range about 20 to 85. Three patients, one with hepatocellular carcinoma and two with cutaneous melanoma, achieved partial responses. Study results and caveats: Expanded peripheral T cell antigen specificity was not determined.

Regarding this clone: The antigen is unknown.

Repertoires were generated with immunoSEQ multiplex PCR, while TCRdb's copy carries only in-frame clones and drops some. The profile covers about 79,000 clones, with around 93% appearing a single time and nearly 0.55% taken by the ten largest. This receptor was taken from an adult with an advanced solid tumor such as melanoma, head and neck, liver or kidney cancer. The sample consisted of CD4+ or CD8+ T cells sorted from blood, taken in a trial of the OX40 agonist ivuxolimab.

For the CDR3, the DNA is TGTGCCAGCAGTAAGGATCAAAGTGGATACACTGAAGCTTTCTTT. Residues: CASSKDQSGYTEAFF. The J gene is TRBJ1-1, the V gene TRBV2; D is unresolved. With 5 bases removed from V and 3 bases from J, the gap between germline ends came to 16 bases. This CDR3 spans 15 amino acids. CDR1 is SNHLY and CDR2 is FYNNEI in the germline V gene. The full variable domain, in which reference TRBV2 and TRBJ1-1 provide the parts outside the CDR3, is EPEVTQTPSHQVTQMGQEVILRCVPISNHLYFYWYRQILGQKVEFLVSFYNNEISEKSEIFDDQFSVERPDGSNFTLKIRSTKLEDSAMYFCASSKDQSGYTEAFFGQGTRLTVV.